A selection of T cell receptor beta chains follows, all from one sample in a study of blood T cell repertoires in COVID-19. Repertoires were generated with immunoSEQ multiplex PCR, while TCRdb's copy carries only in-frame clones and drops some. The sample yields about 75,000 clones, more than 75% seen once. Sequencing was performed on peripheral blood. These receptors originate from a human donor in a cohort sampled during active COVID-19. Each CDR3 is given without its conserved first and last residue. The D gene is left open where the match is weak. Expanded clones get a size class; other rows say once, few or many, or leave the size out.

v_gene,d_gene,j_gene,len,abundance,CDR3aa
TRBV11-3,TRBD2,TRBJ2-1,16,-,ASSLPMTSGGLTNEQF
TRBV3-1/TRBV3-2,TRBD1,TRBJ2-3,13,once,ASSQGGTGIDTQY
TRBV9,-,TRBJ2-6,13,-,ASSPESSGANVLT
TRBV28,TRBD1,TRBJ1-6,14,-,ASSPLLRGGFSPLH
TRBV2,TRBD2,TRBJ2-2,14,-,ASRRASGKNTGELF
TRBV6-2/TRBV6-3,TRBD2,TRBJ2-3,17,-,ASSYLAGGPPSTTDTQY
TRBV5-5,TRBD1,TRBJ2-7,13,-,ASSLGRQGSYEQY
TRBV4-1,TRBD1,TRBJ2-5,11,-,ASSQVEGTVQH
TRBV5-1,-,TRBJ1-2,12,once,ASSYTGTNYGYT
TRBV5-1,TRBD1,TRBJ1-2,13,-,ASSLEAQGAGGYT
TRBV27,TRBD1,TRBJ2-7,13,-,ASSLGQGRTYEQY
TRBV6-2/TRBV6-3,TRBD2,TRBJ2-5,13,-,ASSWGSGAQETQY
TRBV7-6,-,TRBJ2-2,12,-,ASSSQVLGGELF
TRBV27,-,TRBJ2-1,12,-,ASSRGQPYNEQF
TRBV4-1,TRBD2,TRBJ2-1,14,-,ASSQGLAGGYNEQF
TRBV6-6,TRBD1,TRBJ2-7,14,-,ASRTDRTGKGYEQY
TRBV19,-,TRBJ2-7,12,-,ASSRNRESYEQY